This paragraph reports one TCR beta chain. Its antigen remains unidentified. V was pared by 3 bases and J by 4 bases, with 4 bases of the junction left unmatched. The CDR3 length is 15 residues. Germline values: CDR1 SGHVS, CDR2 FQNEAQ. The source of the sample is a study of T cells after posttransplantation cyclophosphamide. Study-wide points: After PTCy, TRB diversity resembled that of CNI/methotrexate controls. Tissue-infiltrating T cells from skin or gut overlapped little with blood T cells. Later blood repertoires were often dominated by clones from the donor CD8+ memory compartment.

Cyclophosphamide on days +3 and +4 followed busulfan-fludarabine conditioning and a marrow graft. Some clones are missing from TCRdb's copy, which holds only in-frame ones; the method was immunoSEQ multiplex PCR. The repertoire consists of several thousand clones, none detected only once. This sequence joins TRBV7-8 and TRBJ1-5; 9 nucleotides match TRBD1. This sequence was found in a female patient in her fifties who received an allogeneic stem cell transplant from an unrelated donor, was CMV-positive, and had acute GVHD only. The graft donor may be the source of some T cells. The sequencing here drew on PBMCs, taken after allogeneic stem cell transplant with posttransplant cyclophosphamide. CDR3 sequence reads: CASSFGQGQNQPQHF. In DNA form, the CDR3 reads TGTGCCAGCAGCTTCGGACAGGGGCAAAATCAGCCCCAGCATTTT.